Below are 27 T cell receptor beta chains sequenced from a single sample in a study of blood T cell repertoires in COVID-19. Profiled with immunoSEQ multiplex PCR; TCRdb holds only in-frame clones, not every one. The sample includes under 300,000 clones, around 79% seen only once; the top ten take over 3%. The specimen sequenced was peripheral blood. The receptors stem from a woman of 80 years or more with acute or convalescent COVID-19.

This clone was seen a few times. This sequence joins TRBV24-1 and TRBJ2-3, with a possible D match to TRBD1 (6 bases). CDR1 is KGHDR and CDR2 is SFDVKD in the germline V gene. Deletions cut 3 bases from V and 4 bases from J, with 13 bases between. The CDR3 totals 15 residues. In DNA, the CDR3 is TGTGCCACCAGTGATCCACAGGGTGGAGCAGATACGCAGTATTTT. Its protein product is CATSDPQGGADTQYF.

This clone turned up a few times. CDR3 region: CASSNQGSSYNEQFF. In DNA, the CDR3 is TGTGCCTCTTCTAACCAGGGGAGCTCCTACAATGAGCAGTTCTTC. The V call is TRBV27, the J call TRBJ2-1, with a weak D call TRBD1 (6 bases). The germline V gene has CDR1 MNHEY and CDR2 SMNVEV (reference sequence). The CDR3 covers 15 residues. V was pared by 11 bases and J by 0 bases, with 17 bases between.

Here the CDR3 reads CSLSTGTEAFF. Written as DNA, the CDR3 is TGCAGCCTATCGACAGGGACTGAAGCTTTCTTT. V and J are TRBV29-1 and TRBJ1-1; 7 positions match TRBD1. The CDR3 sequence is 11 residues long. Germline values: CDR1 SQVTM, CDR2 ANQGSEA. V trimming: 8 bases; J trimming: 5 bases; junction bases outside the gene matches: 5.

The genes are TRBV12-3 or TRBV12-4 and TRBJ2-1; maybe TRBD2 (5 bases). There are 13 residues in the CDR3. Trimming pared 5 bases from V and 9 bases from J, leaving 14 bases between. The CDR3 DNA follows: TGTGCCAGCAGTCTCCGAAGAGAGGGTGAGCAGTTCTTC. This gives the protein CASSLRREGEQFF.

This clone appeared many times. This chain uses TRBV18 with TRBJ1-4; D ambiguous. Germline CDR1 and CDR2: KGHSH and LQKENI. This CDR3 comprises 13 residues. V dropped 4 bases and J dropped 8 bases, with 11 bases sitting between them. The CDR3 spells CASSREAGEKLFF. CDR3 sequence (DNA): TGTGCCAGCTCACGGGAGGCGGGGGAAAAACTGTTTTTT.

This clone has a handful of counts. The chain uses TRBV7-9 and TRBJ2-5; perhaps TRBD1 as D (5 bases). Germline assignment: CDR1 SEHNR and CDR2 FQNEAQ (reference sequence). CDR3 length equals 14 residues. Trimming pared 4 bases from V and 2 bases from J, leaving 11 bases between. CDR3 residues: CASSSRGRQETQYF. Written as DNA, the CDR3 is TGTGCCAGCAGCTCAAGGGGTAGGCAAGAGACCCAGTACTTC.

The chain is built from TRBV9 and TRBJ2-1; D unresolved. CDR3 size: 12 residues. Germline V lookup: CDR1 SGDLS, CDR2 YYNGEE. Trimming pared 3 bases from V and 11 bases from J, leaving 12 bases between. The CDR3 sequence: CASSASERKQFF. The CDR3 nucleotides read TGTGCCAGCAGCGCATCGGAGCGAAAGCAGTTCTTC. The variable domain in full, with the rest retrieved from reference TRBV9 and TRBJ2-1, is DSGVTQTPKHLITATGQRVTLRCSPRSGDLSVYWYQQSLDQGLQFLIQYYNGEERAKGNILERFSAQQFPDLHSELNLSSLELGDSALYFCASSASERKQFFGPGTRLTVL.

This chain uses TRBV7-2 with TRBJ1-2, with D perhaps matching TRBD1 (5 bases). This CDR3 spans 14 amino acids. Trimming left V 5 bases short and J 8 bases short, with 18 bases between. Germline CDR1 reads SGHTA; CDR2 reads FQGNSA. CDR3 amino acids: CASSQGPGGEGYTF. Here the CDR3 DNA reads TGTGCCAGCAGCCAAGGTCCCGGGGGAGAAGGCTACACCTTC.

The chain recombines TRBV7-9 with TRBJ2-3, with 12 bases identical to TRBD2. The CDR3 is 16 residues long. The germline V gene encodes CDR1 SEHNR and CDR2 FQNEAQ (reference sequence). V lost 5 bases and J lost 4; bases outside the gene matches: 7. CDR3 bases: TGTGCCAGCAGCCCTACTAGCGGGAGGCCCTCAGATACGCAGTATTTT. This codes for CASSPTSGRPSDTQYF.

Here the CDR3 reads CSAKAGETQYF. The CDR3 bases are TGCAGTGCCAAAGCGGGGGAGACCCAGTACTTC. This sequence joins TRBV20-1 and TRBJ2-5; 7 nucleotides match TRBD2. This CDR3 is 11 amino acids long. The germline V gene has CDR1 DFQATT and CDR2 SNEGSKA (reference sequence). Trimming cost V 6 bases and J 5 bases; bases outside gene matches: 3.

In this sample, this clone turned up a few times. This chain uses TRBV5-4 with TRBJ1-1; D gene unclear. The germline CDR1 and CDR2 sequences are SGHNT and YYREEE (reference sequence). This CDR3 spans 13 amino acids. V lost 4 bases and J 10 bases, leaving 17 bases between the germline ends. The CDR3 region has the DNA TGTGCCAGCAGCATAGGAGAAAGGCCTGGAGCTTTCTTT. It specifies CASSIGERPGAFF. The entire variable domain, with the rest obtained from reference TRBV5-4 and TRBJ1-1, is as follows: ETGVTQSPTHLIKTRGQQVTLRCSSQSGHNTVSWYQQALGQGPQFIFQYYREEENGRGNFPPRFSGLQFPNYSSELNVNALELDDSALYLCASSIGERPGAFFGQGTRLTVV.

The chain links TRBV5-1 to TRBJ1-2; unclear D gene. Trimming stripped 0 bases from V and 7 bases from J, with 13 bases between. The V gene's germline CDR1 is SGHRS and CDR2 YFSETQ. This CDR3 is built from 14 residues. CDR3: CASSLDPLGGGYTF. CDR3 sequence (DNA): TGCGCCAGCAGCTTGGACCCCCTTGGCGGTGGCTACACCTTC.

V is TRBV2 and J is TRBJ2-1; a possible D gene is TRBD2 (7 bases). This CDR3 comprises 15 residues. Trimming shortened V by 6 bases and J by 9 bases, and 21 bases separated the two germline ends. The germline V gene has CDR1 SNHLY and CDR2 FYNNEI. For the CDR3, the DNA is TGTGCCAGCAGCACCTCTAGCCGGGGGGCGGGTGAGCAGTTCTTC. Translating gives CASSTSSRGAGEQFF.

The rearrangement uses TRBV19 and TRBJ2-1; 11 bases align to TRBD2. CDR1 LNHDA and CDR2 SQIVND come from the germline V gene (reference sequence). V lost 7 bases, J lost 7 bases, and 21 bases stayed unmatched. CDR3 length equals 19 residues. CDR3 sequence (DNA): TGTGCCAGTACCGCGGGTAGGGCTAGCGGGAGGTTAATGGGGAATGAGCAGTTCTTC. This sequence encodes CASTAGRASGRLMGNEQFF.

The table lists this clone with many counts. The V and J genes are TRBV6-6 and TRBJ2-6, with D possibly TRBD1 on 6 matching bases. Germline CDR1 reads MNHNY; CDR2 reads SVGAGI (reference sequence). The CDR3 sequence is 20 residues long. V lost 6 bases and J lost 1, with 25 bases in between. CDR3 bases: TGTGCCAGCAGCTCTACCGGAAGGGGGTTCTCGGTATCTGGGGCCAACGTCCTGACTTTC. Its translation: CASSSTGRGFSVSGANVLTF.

This clone was picked up one time. The chain's CDR3 is CASSQDPQGVWSPLHF. The CDR3 DNA reads as TGCGCCAGCAGCCAAGACCCCCAAGGGGTTTGGTCACCCCTCCACTTT. V is TRBV4-3 and J is TRBJ1-6; weak D call: TRBD1 (5 bases). Germline V CDR1 and CDR2: LGHNA, YSLEER. The CDR3 runs 16 residues. Trimming left V 0 bases short and J 10 bases short, with 16 bases between.

The chain has TRBV5-1 and TRBJ2-2, with TRBD1 matching 7 bases. Germline values: CDR1 SGHRS, CDR2 YFSETQ. Trimming took 5 bases from V and 4 from J; bases not matched to a gene: 8. The CDR3 has 15 residues. The CDR3 DNA reads TGCGCCAGCAGTTCCGGGACAGTAGTCACCGGGGAGCTGTTTTTT. It yields the protein CASSSGTVVTGELFF.

With respect to this clone: The same CDR3 also results from other DNA sequences found in this sample. J is TRBJ2-7 and V is TRBV5-1; TRBD1 aligns across 9 bases. V dropped 4 bases and J dropped 1; count of bases not matched to a gene: 3. The CDR3 extends over 14 amino acids. From germline, CDR1 is SGHRS and CDR2 YFSETQ. Written as DNA, the CDR3 is TGCGCCAGCAGCGTGACAGGGGGGTCCTACGAGCAGTACTTC. Translation: CASSVTGGSYEQYF.

The V call is TRBV12-3 or TRBV12-4, the J call TRBJ1-2; D remains unclear. Trimming shortened V by 6 bases and J by 8 bases, and 16 bases separated the two germline ends. The CDR3 length is 13 residues. Written as DNA, the CDR3 is TGTGCCAGCAGCCGAGGCGGGGTTTGGGGCTACACCTTC. It specifies CASSRGGVWGYTF.

In this sample, this clone turned up once. The chain couples TRBV13 to TRBJ1-4; 9 nucleotides line up with TRBD1. CDR3 length: 14 amino acids. The V gene's germline CDR1 is PRHDT and CDR2 FYEKMQ (reference sequence). V trimming: 5 bases; J trimming: 7 bases; junction bases outside the gene matches: 5. In nucleotides, the CDR3 is TGTGCCAGCAGCGCCCGACAGGGGGTTGAAAAACTGTTTTTT. It codes for CASSARQGVEKLFF.

The chain recombines TRBV10-3 with TRBJ1-3; D perhaps matches TRBD1 (5 bases). Trimming removed 11 bases from V and 1 base from J, with 15 bases in between. The V gene's germline CDR1 is ENHRY and CDR2 SYGVKD. There are 14 residues in the CDR3. The CDR3 region is CAAVGQGSGNTIYF. CDR3 DNA: TGTGCCGCGGTGGGGCAGGGATCTGGAAACACCATATATTTT.

This chain joins TRBV6-5 and TRBJ2-1; 13 bases agree with TRBD2. With 6 bases clipped from V and 10 bases from J, the junction kept 6 bases outside the gene matches. The CDR3 sequence is 14 residues long. The germline V gene has CDR1 MNHEY and CDR2 SVGAGI. The CDR3 is CASSALGLAGEQFF. The CDR3 bases are TGTGCCAGCAGCGCCCTGGGACTAGCGGGAGAGCAGTTCTTC.

V and J are TRBV29-1 and TRBJ2-2, with D possibly matching TRBD2 (6 bases). The CDR3 consists of 14 residues. V was clipped by 5 bases and J by 1 base, with 11 bases between them. Germline assignment: CDR1 SQVTM and CDR2 ANQGSEA. The CDR3 loop reads CSVLGGKNTGELFF. The CDR3 DNA reads TGCAGCGTTCTCGGCGGGAAGAACACCGGGGAGCTGTTTTTT.

The chain carries TRBV19 and TRBJ2-7; D is perhaps TRBD1 (6 bases). Germline-derived CDR1 and CDR2 are LNHDA and SQIVND (reference sequence). The CDR3 extends over 15 amino acids. The ends were cut back, 6 bases at V and 2 bases at J, with 17 bases in the middle. The CDR3 DNA is TGTGCCAGTAGCCCTGGGACAAGACGGGCCTACGAGCAGTACTTC. Translation: CASSPGTRRAYEQYF.

Comments on this clone: Other DNA sequences of this sample code for an identical CDR3. The rearrangement links TRBV6-5 to TRBJ2-7; 10 positions agree with TRBD1. J was trimmed by 0 bases and V by 7 bases; bases with no gene match: 3. The CDR3 spans 14 residues. Germline-derived CDR1 and CDR2 are MNHEY and SVGAGI. DNA for the CDR3: TGTGCCAGCACCAGGACAGGGGGCTCCTACGAGCAGTACTTC. Its translation is CASTRTGGSYEQYF.

The rearrangement uses TRBV5-1 and TRBJ1-2; TRBD1 agrees at 9 bases. The CDR3 extends over 13 amino acids. Germline CDR1 SGHRS, CDR2 YFSETQ. J was trimmed by 7 bases and V by 4 bases; bases with no gene match: 5. The CDR3 sequence: CASSPDRGSGYTF. The CDR3, as DNA: TGCGCCAGCAGCCCGGACAGGGGAAGTGGCTACACCTTC.

The chain has TRBV6-5 and TRBJ1-2, with TRBD1 as a possible D gene (6 bases). CDR3 length: 16 residues. Germline CDR1 and CDR2: MNHEY and SVGAGI. Trimming took 2 bases from V and 0 from J, leaving 13 bases between them. The CDR3: CASSYPTGLANYGYTF. In nucleotides, the CDR3 is TGTGCCAGCAGTTACCCCACAGGGCTTGCTAACTATGGCTACACCTTC.